These T cell receptor beta chains were read from a single sample in a study of CD8 T cells in ankylosing spondylitis. TCRdb reanalysed the 5' RACE reads using MiXCR and keeps one entry per CDR3 protein. Among 200,000 to 250,000 distinct CDR3 sequences, about a sixth were seen once, and the ten largest hold under 55%. The source material was blood, either unsorted or a sorted T cell fraction (not recorded which). These receptors all stem from a male donor with ankylosing spondylitis. The CDR3 runs from the conserved cysteine through the conserved F or W. The order of the fields is V gene, J gene, D gene, clone size, CDR3 length, CDR3 protein, CDR3 DNA. D genes are given only for firm matches. Clone size is shown for a subset of rows, as once, few, many or a class of expanded clone.

TRBV24-1,TRBJ2-1,TRBD2,few,16,CATSDSGTSLNNEQFF,TGTGCCACCAGTGACTCCGGGACTAGCCTCAACAATGAGCAGTTCTTC
TRBV28,TRBJ2-5,-,-,14,CASSLMDIQETQYF,TGTGCCAGCAGCCTAATGGACATTCAAGAGACCCAGTACTTC
TRBV9,TRBJ1-1,-,few,16,CASSVKAGELNTEAFF,TGTGCCAGCAGCGTGAAAGCAGGAGAATTGAACACTGAAGCTTTCTTT
TRBV11-2,TRBJ1-1,-,few,13,CASSREQGTEAFF,TGTGCCAGCAGCCGAGAACAGGGCACTGAAGCTTTCTTT
TRBV27,TRBJ1-2,-,-,15,CASSFLPAANHGYTF,TGTGCCAGCAGCTTCCTTCCCGCGGCTAACCATGGCTACACCTTC
TRBV7-2,TRBJ2-1,-,-,12,CASGTHYNEQFF,TGTGCCAGCGGGACCCATTACAATGAGCAGTTCTTC
TRBV11-2,TRBJ2-3,-,-,16,CASSLLRLGGTDTQYF,TGTGCCAGCAGCTTACTTCGACTAGGGGGCACAGATACGCAGTATTTT
TRBV4-1,TRBJ1-1,TRBD1,-,16,CASSQGQGKLDTEAFF,TGCGCCAGCAGCCAAGGACAGGGGAAGTTGGACACTGAAGCTTTCTTT
TRBV28,TRBJ1-1,-,once,14,CASSRPEGLTEAFF,TGTGCCAGCAGTCGCCCCGAGGGGCTCACTGAAGCTTTCTTT
TRBV21-1,TRBJ2-5,-,many,16,CASSKCPQRGEETQYF,TGTGCCAGCAGCAAATGCCCTCAGCGGGGGGAGGAGACCCAGTACTTC
TRBV30,TRBJ1-1,-,-,12,CAWRTANTEAFF,TGTGCCTGGAGGACAGCGAACACTGAAGCTTTCTTT
TRBV27,TRBJ2-5,-,few,15,CASSSLSSAQETQYF,TGTGCCAGCAGTTCCCTCTCTAGCGCCCAAGAGACCCAGTACTTC
TRBV27,TRBJ1-2,TRBD1,-,13,CASSSDRAYGYTF,TGTGCCAGCAGTTCCGACAGGGCCTATGGCTACACCTTC
TRBV28,TRBJ2-7,-,-,14,CASKTAGEYNEQYF,TGTGCCAGTAAAACCGCAGGGGAGTATAACGAGCAGTACTTC
TRBV27,TRBJ2-7,-,few,15,CASSLSGPVPLEQYF,TGTGCCAGCAGTTTATCGGGACCGGTACCTCTGGAGCAGTACTTC
TRBV20-1,TRBJ2-7,TRBD1,-,13,CSARDRGDYEQYF,TGCAGTGCTAGGGACAGGGGGGATTACGAGCAGTACTTC
TRBV7-2,TRBJ2-1,TRBD2,-,16,CASSSDKLAPYNEQFF,TGTGCCAGCAGCTCTGACAAACTAGCGCCTTACAATGAGCAGTTCTTC
TRBV6-1,TRBJ1-1,-,few,13,CASSAGPPSEAFF,TGTGCCAGCAGTGCAGGACCCCCTAGTGAAGCTTTCTTT
TRBV27,TRBJ2-5,-,-,13,CASSLTAEETQYF,TGTGCCAGCAGTTTGACAGCGGAGGAGACCCAGTACTTC
TRBV12-3/TRBV12-4,TRBJ1-2,TRBD1,few,14,CASRIDRGLYGYTF,TGTGCCAGCAGGATCGACAGGGGGCTCTATGGCTACACCTTC
TRBV12-3/TRBV12-4,TRBJ2-1,TRBD2,few,13,CASAPILAAEQFF,TGTGCCAGCGCCCCTATCCTAGCGGCTGAGCAGTTCTTC
TRBV5-6,TRBJ1-1,TRBD1,-,12,CASSWDSLEAFF,TGTGCCAGCAGCTGGGACAGTTTGGAAGCTTTCTTT
TRBV12-3/TRBV12-4,TRBJ2-7,-,few,14,CASSPDRSSYEQYF,TGTGCCAGCAGCCCCGACAGGAGCTCCTACGAGCAGTACTTC
TRBV27,TRBJ2-2,-,few,15,CASSLSLSGDRELFF,TGTGCCAGCAGTTTATCCCTGTCCGGGGACCGGGAGCTGTTTTTT
TRBV28,TRBJ2-1,-,-,10,CASSFREQFF,TGTGCCAGCAGTTTTAGGGAGCAGTTCTTC
TRBV7-6,TRBJ2-5,-,-,14,CASSLERGSQTQYF,TGTGCCAGCAGCTTAGAACGGGGGTCTCAGACCCAGTACTTC
TRBV9,TRBJ2-5,TRBD2,-,15,CASSPITSGRETQYF,TGTGCCAGCAGCCCCATTACTAGCGGGAGGGAGACCCAGTACTTC
TRBV7-3,TRBJ1-1,-,-,17,CASSLMGGRGMNTEAFF,TGTGCCAGCAGCTTAATGGGCGGCAGGGGCATGAACACTGAAGCTTTCTTT
TRBV12-3/TRBV12-4,TRBJ2-7,TRBD1,many,15,CASSPSPGQPHEQYF,TGTGCCAGCAGTCCCAGCCCGGGACAGCCCCACGAGCAGTACTTC
TRBV7-9,TRBJ2-2,-,-,14,CASSSHVGAGELFF,TGTGCCAGCAGCTCTCACGTAGGGGCCGGGGAGCTGTTTTTT
TRBV9,TRBJ2-1,TRBD2,many,15,CASSERGVSGSVQFF,TGTGCCAGCAGCGAGCGAGGGGTTAGCGGGAGCGTGCAGTTCTTC
TRBV29-1,TRBJ2-2,-,many,13,CSVEDGAAGELFF,TGCAGCGTTGAAGATGGCGCGGCCGGGGAGCTGTTTTTT
TRBV9,TRBJ2-4,-,few,15,CASSPRLAPKNIQYF,TGTGCCAGCAGCCCGAGGCTAGCGCCCAAAAACATTCAGTACTTC
TRBV20-1,TRBJ2-1,TRBD2,few,18,CSARDVGVREPSGNEQFF,TGCAGTGCTAGAGATGTCGGCGTGCGGGAACCTAGCGGGAATGAGCAGTTCTTC
TRBV30,TRBJ2-2,TRBD2,few,13,CAWGLAGIGELFF,TGTGCCTGGGGACTAGCGGGAATCGGGGAGCTGTTTTTT
TRBV11-1,TRBJ2-7,-,few,15,CASSSGANGVDEQYF,TGTGCCAGCAGCTCCGGCGCTAATGGTGTTGACGAGCAGTACTTC
TRBV7-7,TRBJ2-2,TRBD1,-,16,CASSLGDRGRTGELFF,TGTGCCAGCAGCTTGGGGGACAGGGGGCGCACCGGGGAGCTGTTTTTT
TRBV12-3/TRBV12-4,TRBJ1-1,-,-,15,CASSLGGEGFTEAFF,TGTGCCAGCAGTTTAGGGGGGGAGGGGTTCACTGAAGCTTTCTTT
TRBV7-9,TRBJ2-3,TRBD2,-,17,CASSLDRLAGTTDTQYF,TGTGCCAGCAGCTTAGATCGACTAGCGGGAACCACAGATACGCAGTATTTT
TRBV4-1,TRBJ2-5,-,-,15,CASSQEGRARETQYF,TGCGCCAGCAGCCAAGAGGGGCGGGCACGGGAGACCCAGTACTTC
TRBV28,TRBJ1-1,-,few,12,CASSPPLDRAFF,TGTGCCAGCAGTCCTCCTCTCGATCGGGCTTTCTTT
TRBV7-7,TRBJ2-5,TRBD2,once,15,CASSLAGTPTETQYF,TGTGCTAGCAGCTTAGCGGGGACACCCACAGAGACCCAGTACTTC
TRBV12-3/TRBV12-4,TRBJ2-7,TRBD1,-,16,CASSPPGQSPSYEQYF,TGTGCCAGCAGTCCCCCGGGACAGAGTCCCTCCTACGAGCAGTACTTC
TRBV12-3/TRBV12-4,TRBJ1-1,TRBD1,-,17,CASSPTGTAGGDTEAFF,TGTGCCAGCAGTCCCACCGGGACAGCGGGGGGAGACACTGAAGCTTTCTTT
TRBV4-1,TRBJ2-3,-,-,16,CASSRQVAGATDTQYF,TGCGCCAGCAGCCGCCAGGTGGCGGGGGCCACAGATACGCAGTATTTT
TRBV7-9,TRBJ1-2,TRBD1,-,14,CASSPGQGARGYTF,TGTGCCAGCAGCCCCGGACAGGGGGCGCGTGGCTACACCTTC
TRBV20-1,TRBJ2-5,TRBD2,-,15,CSAGRLAGDQETQYF,TGCAGTGCTGGAAGACTAGCGGGAGACCAAGAGACCCAGTACTTC
TRBV7-9,TRBJ1-1,-,few,14,CASRRTTSNTEAFF,TGTGCCAGCAGAAGGACAACCTCGAACACTGAAGCTTTCTTT
TRBV15,TRBJ2-7,-,few,14,CATSRGVRSYEQYF,TGTGCCACCAGCAGAGGGGTACGCTCCTACGAGCAGTACTTC
TRBV12-3/TRBV12-4,TRBJ2-1,TRBD1,many,13,CASNSPGGNEQFF,TGTGCCAGCAACAGCCCAGGGGGCAATGAGCAGTTCTTC